This T cell receptor beta chain was recovered during a study of response to subunit inactivated influenza vaccine. General study points: Authors suggested few new T cells are recruited by each seasonal influenza vaccination.

From the RT-PCR reads, TCRdb called clonotypes with MiXCR, one entry per CDR3 protein. This table holds 700,000 to 900,000 distinct CDR3 sequences, around 20% found once. With respect to this clonotype: Its target is not known.

The input for sequencing was PBMCs from blood, taken about 5 days after vaccination. The receptor's source is a man aged 50 or older who received an inactivated influenza vaccine.

The CDR3 nucleotides are TGTGCCAGCAGTCGTACAGGGGCGACTGAAGCTTTCTTT. Translating gives CASSRTGATEAFF. This rearrangement joins TRBV6-1 to TRBJ1-1, with 7 positions matching TRBD1. Germline loops: CDR1 MNHNS, CDR2 SASEGT. V lost 5 bases, J lost 5 bases, and 5 bases stayed unmatched. The CDR3 length is 13 residues.